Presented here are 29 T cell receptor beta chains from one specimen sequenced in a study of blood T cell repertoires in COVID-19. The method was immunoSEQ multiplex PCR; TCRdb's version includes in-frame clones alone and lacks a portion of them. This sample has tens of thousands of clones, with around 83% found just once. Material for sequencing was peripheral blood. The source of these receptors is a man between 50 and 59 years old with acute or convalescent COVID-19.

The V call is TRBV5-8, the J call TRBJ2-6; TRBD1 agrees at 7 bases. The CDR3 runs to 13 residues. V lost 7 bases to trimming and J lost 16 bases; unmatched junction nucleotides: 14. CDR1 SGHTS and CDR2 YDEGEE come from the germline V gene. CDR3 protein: CASVTQDRLILTF. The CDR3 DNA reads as TGTGCCAGCGTTACCCAGGACAGGTTGATACTGACTTTC.

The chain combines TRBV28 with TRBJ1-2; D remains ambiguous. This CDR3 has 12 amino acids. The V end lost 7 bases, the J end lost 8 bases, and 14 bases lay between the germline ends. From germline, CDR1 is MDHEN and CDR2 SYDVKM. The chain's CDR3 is CASIKPSGGYTF. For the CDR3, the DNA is TGTGCCAGCATCAAGCCCTCGGGGGGCTACACCTTC.

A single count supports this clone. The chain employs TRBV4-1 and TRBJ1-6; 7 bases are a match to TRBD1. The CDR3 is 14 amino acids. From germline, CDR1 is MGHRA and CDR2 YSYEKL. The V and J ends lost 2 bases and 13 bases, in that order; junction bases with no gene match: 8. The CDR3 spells CASSQRDSLVPLHF. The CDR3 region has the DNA TGCGCCAGCAGCCAAAGGGACAGTTTAGTCCCCCTCCACTTT.

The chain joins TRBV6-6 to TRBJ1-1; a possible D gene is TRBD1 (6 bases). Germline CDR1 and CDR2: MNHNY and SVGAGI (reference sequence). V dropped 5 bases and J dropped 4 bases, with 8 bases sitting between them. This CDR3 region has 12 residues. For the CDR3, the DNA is TGTGCCAGCAGTAGAGGGGGCACTGAAGCTTTCTTT. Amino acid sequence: CASSRGGTEAFF.

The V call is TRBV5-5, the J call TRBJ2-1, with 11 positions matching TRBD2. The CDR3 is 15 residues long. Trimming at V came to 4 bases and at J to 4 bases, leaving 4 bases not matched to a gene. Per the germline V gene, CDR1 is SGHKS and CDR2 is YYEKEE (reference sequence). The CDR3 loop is CASSPGTSGYNEQFF. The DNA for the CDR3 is TGTGCCAGCAGCCCAGGGACTAGCGGTTACAATGAGCAGTTCTTC.

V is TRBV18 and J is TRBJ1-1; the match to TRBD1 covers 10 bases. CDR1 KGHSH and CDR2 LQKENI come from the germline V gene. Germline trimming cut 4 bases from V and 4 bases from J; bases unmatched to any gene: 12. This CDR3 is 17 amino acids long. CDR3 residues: CASSQLSGQGVSTEAFF. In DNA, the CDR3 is TGTGCCAGCTCACAACTGTCTGGACAGGGGGTAAGCACTGAAGCTTTCTTT.

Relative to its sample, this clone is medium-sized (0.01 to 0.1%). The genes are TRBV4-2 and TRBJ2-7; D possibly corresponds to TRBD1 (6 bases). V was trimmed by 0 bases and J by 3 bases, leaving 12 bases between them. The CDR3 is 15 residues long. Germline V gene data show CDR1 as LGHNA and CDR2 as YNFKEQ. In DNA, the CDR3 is TGTGCCAGCAGCCAAGAGCAACAGGGTTACTACGAGCAGTACTTC. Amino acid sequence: CASSQEQQGYYEQYF.

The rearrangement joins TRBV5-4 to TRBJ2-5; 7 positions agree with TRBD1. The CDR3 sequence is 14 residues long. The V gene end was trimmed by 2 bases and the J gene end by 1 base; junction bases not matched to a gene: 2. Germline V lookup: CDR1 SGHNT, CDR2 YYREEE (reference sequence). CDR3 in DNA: TGTGCCAGCAGCTTAGGGACAGTCCAAGAGACCCAGTACTTC. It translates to CASSLGTVQETQYF. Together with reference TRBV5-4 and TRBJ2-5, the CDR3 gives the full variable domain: ETGVTQSPTHLIKTRGQQVTLRCSSQSGHNTVSWYQQALGQGPQFIFQYYREEENGRGNFPPRFSGLQFPNYSSELNVNALELDDSALYLCASSLGTVQETQYFGPGTRLLVL.

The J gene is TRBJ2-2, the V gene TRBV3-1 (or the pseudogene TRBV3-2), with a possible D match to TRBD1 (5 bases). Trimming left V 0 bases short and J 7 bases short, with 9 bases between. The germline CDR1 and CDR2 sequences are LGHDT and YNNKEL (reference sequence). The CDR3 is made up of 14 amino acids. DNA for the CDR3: TGTGCCAGCAGCCAAGATAATCAGGGCGGGGAGCTGTTTTTT. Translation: CASSQDNQGGELFF.

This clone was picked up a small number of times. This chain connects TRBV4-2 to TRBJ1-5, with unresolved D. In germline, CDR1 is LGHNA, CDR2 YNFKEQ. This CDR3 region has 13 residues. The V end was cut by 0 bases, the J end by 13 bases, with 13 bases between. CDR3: CASSQDLITPQHF. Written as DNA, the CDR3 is TGTGCCAGCAGCCAAGATCTCATTACTCCTCAGCATTTT.

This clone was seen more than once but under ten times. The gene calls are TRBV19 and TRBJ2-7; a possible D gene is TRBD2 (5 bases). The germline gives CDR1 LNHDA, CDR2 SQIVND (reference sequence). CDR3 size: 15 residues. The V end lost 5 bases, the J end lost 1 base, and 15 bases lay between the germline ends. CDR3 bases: TGTGCCAGTAGTCCCCTAGGAGGTGGTTCCTACGAGCAGTACTTC. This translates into CASSPLGGGSYEQYF. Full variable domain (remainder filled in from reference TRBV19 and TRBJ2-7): DGGITQSPKYLFRKEGQNVTLSCEQNLNHDAMYWYRQDPGQGLRLIYYSQIVNDFQKGDIAEGYSVSREKKESFPLTVTSAQKNPTAFYLCASSPLGGGSYEQYFGPGTRLTVT.

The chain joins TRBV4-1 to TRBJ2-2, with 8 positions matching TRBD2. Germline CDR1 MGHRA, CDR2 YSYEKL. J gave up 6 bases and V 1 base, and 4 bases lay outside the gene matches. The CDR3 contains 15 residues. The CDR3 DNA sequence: TGCGCCAGCAGCCAAGCCGGGAGGGCATCCGGGGAGCTGTTTTTT. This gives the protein CASSQAGRASGELFF.

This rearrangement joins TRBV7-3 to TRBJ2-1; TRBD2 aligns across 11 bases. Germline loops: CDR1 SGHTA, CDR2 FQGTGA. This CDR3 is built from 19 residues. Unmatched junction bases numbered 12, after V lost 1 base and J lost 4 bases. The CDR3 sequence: CASSLNSGGAVSKYNEQFF. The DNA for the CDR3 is TGTGCCAGCAGCTTAAATAGCGGGGGGGCCGTTTCGAAGTACAATGAGCAGTTCTTC.

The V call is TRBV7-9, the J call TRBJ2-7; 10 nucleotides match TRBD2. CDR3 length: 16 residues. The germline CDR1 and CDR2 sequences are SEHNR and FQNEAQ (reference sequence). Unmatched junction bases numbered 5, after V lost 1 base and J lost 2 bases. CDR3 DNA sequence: TGTGCCAGCAGCTTAGAAGCTAGCGGGGGAACCTACGAGCAGTACTTC. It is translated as CASSLEASGGTYEQYF.

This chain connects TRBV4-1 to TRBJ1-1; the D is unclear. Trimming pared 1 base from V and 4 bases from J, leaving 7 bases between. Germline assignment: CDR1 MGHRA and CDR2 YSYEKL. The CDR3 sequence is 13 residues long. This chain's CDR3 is CASSQAYGTEAFF. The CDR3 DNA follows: TGCGCCAGCAGCCAAGCATACGGCACTGAAGCTTTCTTT.

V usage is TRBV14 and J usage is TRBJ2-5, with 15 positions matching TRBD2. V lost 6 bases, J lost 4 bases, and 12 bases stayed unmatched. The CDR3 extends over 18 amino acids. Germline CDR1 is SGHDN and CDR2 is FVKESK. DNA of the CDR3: TGTGCCAGCAGACAAAATGGGACTAGCGGGGGGCTAGGAGAGACCCAGTACTTC. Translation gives CASRQNGTSGGLGETQYF.

CDR3 region: CASSTSGSSYEQYF. CDR3 nucleotide sequence: TGCGCCAGCAGTACTAGCGGGAGCTCCTACGAGCAGTACTTC. This chain connects TRBV5-1 to TRBJ2-7; TRBD2 matches at 11 bases. Germline V lookup: CDR1 SGHRS, CDR2 YFSETQ. The CDR3 runs to 14 residues. After removal of 5 bases from V and 0 bases from J, the junction contained 1 base not matched to a gene.

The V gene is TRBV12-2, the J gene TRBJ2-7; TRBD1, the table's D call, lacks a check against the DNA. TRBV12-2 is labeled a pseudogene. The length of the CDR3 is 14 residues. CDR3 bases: TGTGTCCGCCACTCCCCGGCCAGGACCTACGAGCAGTACTTC. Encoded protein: CVRHSPARTYEQYF.

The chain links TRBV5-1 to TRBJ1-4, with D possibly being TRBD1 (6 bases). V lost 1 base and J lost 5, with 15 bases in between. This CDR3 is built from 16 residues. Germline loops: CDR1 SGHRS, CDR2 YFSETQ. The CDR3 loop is CASSLFGGADNEKLFF. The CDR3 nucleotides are TGCGCCAGCAGCTTGTTTGGGGGGGCCGACAATGAAAAACTGTTTTTT.

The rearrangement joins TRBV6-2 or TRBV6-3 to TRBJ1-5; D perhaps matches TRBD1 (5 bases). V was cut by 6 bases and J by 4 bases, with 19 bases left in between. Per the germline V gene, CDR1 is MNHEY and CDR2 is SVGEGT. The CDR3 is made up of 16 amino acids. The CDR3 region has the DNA TGTGCCAGCAGCAGAGGCCGGGGGTCCCTAAATCAGCCCCAGCATTTT. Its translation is CASSRGRGSLNQPQHF.

CDR3 in DNA: TGCGCCACTATTGAGGGAGATACGCAGTATTTT. This encodes CATIEGDTQYF. The rearrangement joins TRBV5-1 to TRBJ2-3; TRBD2 is a possible D gene (5 bases). Germline CDR1 is SGHRS and CDR2 is YFSETQ. Trimming cost V 9 bases and J 5 bases, with 10 bases left between them. The CDR3 covers 11 residues.

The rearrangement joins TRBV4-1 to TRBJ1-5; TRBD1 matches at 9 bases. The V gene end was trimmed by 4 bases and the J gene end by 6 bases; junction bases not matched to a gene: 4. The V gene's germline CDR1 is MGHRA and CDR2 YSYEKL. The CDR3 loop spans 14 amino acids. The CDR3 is CASSLGQGGQPQHF. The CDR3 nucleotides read TGCGCCAGCAGCCTGGGACAGGGAGGTCAGCCCCAGCATTTT.

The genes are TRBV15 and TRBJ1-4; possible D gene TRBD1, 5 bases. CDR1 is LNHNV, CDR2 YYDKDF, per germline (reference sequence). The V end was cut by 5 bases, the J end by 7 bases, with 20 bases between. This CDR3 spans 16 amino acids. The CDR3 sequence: CATSLSRANGGEKLFF. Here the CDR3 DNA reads TGTGCCACCAGCCTTTCCAGGGCAAACGGGGGTGAAAAACTGTTTTTT.

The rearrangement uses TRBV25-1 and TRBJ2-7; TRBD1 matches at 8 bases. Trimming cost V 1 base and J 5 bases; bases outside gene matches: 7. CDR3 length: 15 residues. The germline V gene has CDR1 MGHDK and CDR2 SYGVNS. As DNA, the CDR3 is TGTGCCAGCAGTGAATGGGGGACAGGTCCCGACGAGCAGTACTTC. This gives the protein CASSEWGTGPDEQYF.

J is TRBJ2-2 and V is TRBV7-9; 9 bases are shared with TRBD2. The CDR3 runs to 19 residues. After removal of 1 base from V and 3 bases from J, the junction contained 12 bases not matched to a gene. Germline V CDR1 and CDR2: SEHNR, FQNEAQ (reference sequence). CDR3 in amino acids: CASSLVRTSGPVYTGELFF. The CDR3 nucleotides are TGTGCCAGCAGCTTAGTTCGCACTAGCGGGCCCGTGTACACCGGGGAGCTGTTTTTT.

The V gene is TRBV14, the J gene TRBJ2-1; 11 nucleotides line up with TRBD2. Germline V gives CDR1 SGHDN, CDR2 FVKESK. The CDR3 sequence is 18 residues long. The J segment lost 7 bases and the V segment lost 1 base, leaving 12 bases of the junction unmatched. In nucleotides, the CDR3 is TGTGCCAGCAGCCAAGTGTATAGCGGGAGGGCCTTAGGTAATGAGCAGTTCTTC. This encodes CASSQVYSGRALGNEQFF.

CDR3 protein: CASSYGTFGYGYTF. The CDR3 nucleotides read TGTGCCAGCAGTTACGGGACATTCGGCTATGGCTACACCTTC. This rearrangement joins TRBV6-6 to TRBJ1-2; possible D gene TRBD1, 6 bases. Germline-derived CDR1 and CDR2 are MNHNY and SVGAGI (reference sequence). CDR3 length: 14 residues. Trimming pared 2 bases from V and 4 bases from J, leaving 11 bases between.

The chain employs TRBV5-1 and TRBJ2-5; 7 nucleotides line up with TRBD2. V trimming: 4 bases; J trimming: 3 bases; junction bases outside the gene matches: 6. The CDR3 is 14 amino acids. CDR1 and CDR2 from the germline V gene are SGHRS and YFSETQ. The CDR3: CASSLGRGEETQYF. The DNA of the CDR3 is TGCGCCAGCAGCCTAGGTCGGGGGGAAGAGACCCAGTACTTC.

DNA for the CDR3: TGTGCCAGCAGCCAAGTTGTAGGGAGTACTGAAGCTTTCTTT. Its translation: CASSQVVGSTEAFF. The V gene is TRBV3-1 (or the pseudogene TRBV3-2), the J gene TRBJ1-1, with D uncertain. Trimming left V 1 base short and J 5 bases short, with 11 bases between. This CDR3 region has 14 residues. CDR1 LGHDT and CDR2 YNNKEL come from the germline V gene (reference sequence).